The present T cell receptor beta chain was sequenced within a study of cytomegalovirus exposure and HLA in healthy donors. Trimming pared 3 bases from V and 0 bases from J, leaving 12 bases between. The CDR3 totals 16 residues. CDR1 is MGHDK, CDR2 SYGVNS, per germline. This clone was seen a few times. Its antigen is undetermined. PCR employed 60 Vbeta and 13 Jbeta primers. Method: immunoSEQ multiplex PCR; TCRdb's copy keeps in-frame clones and lacks some. The repertoire consists of roughly 160,000 clones, with roughly 76% occurring once and the leading ten covering approximately 1.3%. Broader study findings: Among the CMV-associated chains, a few were confirmed in vitro as specific for CMV antigens. According to a later analysis, most TCR beta chains associated with CMV appeared HLA-restricted. Both high specificity and high sensitivity reportedly marked the classifier's diagnosis of cytomegalovirus status.

The chain is built from TRBV25-1 and TRBJ1-3; D is possibly TRBD1 (5 bases). Sequencing was done on a sample of PBMCs. This TCR was sampled from a man aged 60 to 75 in good health and CMV-seronegative. In DNA form, the CDR3 reads TGTGCCAGCAGTGACGGCCGAGACAGCTCTGGAAACACCATATATTTT. Protein sequence: CASSDGRDSSGNTIYF.